The T cell receptor beta chain under discussion was sequenced for a study of CD4 T cells in relation to SARS-CoV-2 and coronaviruses. Study-level information: ViraFEST: approximately eleven-day antigen culture of PBMCs, then TCR beta CDR3 sequencing. Study-level results: In roughly 65% of donors, memory CD4+ clonotypes crossrecognized SARS-CoV-2 and at least one common cold coronavirus spike.

Worth noting for this clone: The antigen is unknown.

Measured with immunoSEQ multiplex PCR; TCRdb has only the in-frame clones, and not every one. Of 20,000 or so clones listed, over 70% are singletons. CD4+ T cells from unexposed donors were obtained before the COVID-19 pandemic (2011-2018). The cells were cultured for under 13 days before CD4+ T cells were isolated. Cells permitting, SARS-CoV-2 S/N and four cold-coronavirus spikes were tested on unexposed-donor CD4+ T cells. PBMCs were plated at fewer than 2.5 million per well in IL-2-containing medium. J lost 2 bases, V lost 3 bases, and 3 bases had no gene match. Germline loops: CDR1 GTSNPN, CDR2 SVGIG (reference sequence). The CDR3 is 13 amino acids.

The V call is TRBV30, the J call TRBJ2-5, with 7 nucleotides matching TRBD1. The source of this sequence is a human donor in good health. Sequenced sample: CD4+ T cells from PBMCs, cultured in vitro. The CDR3 sequence is CAWSFRGQETQYF. CDR3 sequence (DNA): TGTGCCTGGAGCTTCAGGGGGCAAGAGACCCAGTACTTC.